This passage covers 16 T cell receptor beta chains from one sample sequenced in a study of shared clonotypes between healthy human individuals. Profiled with immunoSEQ multiplex PCR; TCRdb holds only in-frame clones, not every one. Counted here are fewer than 600,000 clones, 70% to 80% occurring once; the ten biggest clones make up less than 15%. The sequenced sample consisted of PBMCs. The receptor set was obtained from a middle-aged woman in good health. Some clones in this sample may be carry-over from other donors' samples.

The chain has TRBV7-9 and TRBJ2-1, with D unclear. The CDR3 runs to 15 residues. V shed 2 bases and J shed 12 bases, with 20 bases lying between them. The germline V gene encodes CDR1 SEHNR and CDR2 FQNEAQ (reference sequence). CDR3 protein: CASSLRLGSTEAQFF. CDR3 bases: TGTGCCAGCAGCTTACGCCTAGGATCCACCGAAGCGCAGTTCTTC.

The chain couples TRBV5-5 to TRBJ2-7, with TRBD1 as a possible D gene (6 bases). Trimming removed 3 bases from V and 3 bases from J, with 13 bases in between. This CDR3 comprises 14 residues. The germline V gene encodes CDR1 SGHKS and CDR2 YYEKEE (reference sequence). The DNA for the CDR3 is TGTGCCAGCAGCTCTCCGGGACACCTCTACGAGCAGTACTTC. The encoded protein is CASSSPGHLYEQYF.

Details on this clone: Possible read error: a much larger clone is one base away. The rearrangement uses TRBV4-2 and TRBJ2-7; no firm D call. V dropped 4 bases and J dropped 1 base, with 2 bases sitting between them. The CDR3 extends over 11 amino acids. Germline V gene sequence: CDR1 LGHNA, CDR2 YNFKEQ. CDR3 DNA: TGTGCCAGCAGCCGATCCTACGAGCAGTACTTC. Protein product: CASSRSYEQYF.

This clone appeared a few times. In DNA form, the CDR3 reads TGTGCCAGCAGTGCGACAGGGATTGTGAAAGAGCAGTACTTC. Its translation is CASSATGIVKEQYF. The genes are TRBV28 and TRBJ2-5; TRBD1 agrees at 7 bases. CDR1 and CDR2 (germline): MDHEN, SYDVKM. The CDR3 covers 14 residues. V shed 5 bases, J shed 11 bases, and the junction held 14 bases outside the gene matches.

On this clone itself: Other DNA sequences from this sample encode an identical CDR3 as well. The chain joins TRBV28 to TRBJ2-5; no clear D gene. This CDR3 spans 11 amino acids. CDR1 is MDHEN, CDR2 SYDVKM, per germline. Trimming took off 2 bases at V and 5 bases at J, with 3 bases between the two ends. The DNA of the CDR3 is TGTGCCAGCAGTTTAAGGGAGACCCAGTACTTC. This sequence encodes CASSLRETQYF.

As regards this clone: Within the sample, other DNA sequences also encode this same CDR3. V gene TRBV18 combines with J gene TRBJ2-5; D could derive from TRBD1 or TRBD2 (5 bases each). The V gene's germline CDR1 is KGHSH and CDR2 LQKENI. Trimming cost V 0 bases and J 4 bases, with 9 bases left between them. This CDR3 contains 14 residues. The CDR3 region is CASSPPQGRETQYF. DNA for the CDR3: TGTGCCAGCTCACCACCCCAGGGACGAGAGACCCAGTACTTC.

J is TRBJ1-1 and V is TRBV18; D uncertain. The germline V and J ends were trimmed by 5 bases and 1 base, with 11 bases remaining between them. Germline values: CDR1 KGHSH, CDR2 LQKENI. This CDR3 region has 14 residues. The CDR3 sequence: CASSEQTSNTEAFF. DNA of the CDR3: TGTGCCAGCTCAGAACAGACCTCGAACACTGAAGCTTTCTTT. The full variable domain, completed using reference TRBV18 and TRBJ1-1, is NAGVMQNPRHLVRRRGQEARLRCSPMKGHSHVYWYRQLPEEGLKFMVYLQKENIIDESGMPKERFSAEFPKEGPSILRIQQVVRGDSAAYFCASSEQTSNTEAFFGQGTRLTVV.

The gene calls are TRBV15 and TRBJ1-2; no clear D gene. Germline V gene lookup returns CDR1 LNHNV and CDR2 YYDKDF (reference sequence). Trimming left V 6 bases short and J 3 bases short, with 17 bases between. The CDR3 is made up of 15 amino acids. The chain's CDR3 is CATRLTISGYYGYTF. CDR3 bases: TGTGCCACCAGACTTACGATCAGTGGGTACTATGGCTACACCTTC.

This clone has a single count. The chain has TRBV5-5 and TRBJ1-2, with 12 bases aligning to TRBD1. V lost 1 base and J lost 7; bases outside the gene matches: 11. The CDR3 consists of 17 residues. Per germline, CDR1 SGHKS and CDR2 YYEKEE (reference sequence). This chain's CDR3 is CASSLYVSGTGGSGYTF. The CDR3 nucleotides are TGTGCCAGCAGCTTGTATGTGTCGGGGACAGGGGGCAGTGGCTACACCTTC.

This chain uses TRBV9 with TRBJ1-3; TRBD1 matches at 9 bases. The junction had 3 bases not matched to a gene; V was cut back by 2 bases and J by 0 bases. CDR3 length: 16 amino acids. CDR1 is SGDLS and CDR2 is YYNGEE in the germline V gene. The CDR3, as DNA: TGTGCCAGCAGCGTCGGGACAGGGTTCTCTGGAAACACCATATATTTT. Translated: CASSVGTGFSGNTIYF.

The V and J genes are TRBV6-1 and TRBJ2-2; tentative D call: TRBD2 (6 bases). Trimming took off 2 bases at V and 7 bases at J, with 20 bases between the two ends. Germline CDR1 reads MNHNS; CDR2 reads SASEGT. The CDR3 contains 17 residues. For the CDR3, the DNA is TGTGCCAGCAGTGAAATTGGCGGGACCTATTGGGTCGGGGAGCTGTTTTTT. Translation gives CASSEIGGTYWVGELFF.

V usage is TRBV6-1 and J usage is TRBJ2-5, with TRBD1 matching over 9 bases. With V trimmed by 3 bases and J by 4 bases, 9 bases remained unmatched. There are 16 residues in the CDR3. Germline-derived CDR1 and CDR2 are MNHNS and SASEGT. The CDR3: CASSDGNRGRGETQYF. The CDR3 nucleotides are TGTGCCAGCAGTGACGGAAACAGGGGGCGCGGAGAGACCCAGTACTTC.

V usage is TRBV28 and J usage is TRBJ2-1; a weak D match, TRBD2 (6 bases). Germline V gene lookup returns CDR1 MDHEN and CDR2 SYDVKM. CDR3 size: 15 residues. Deletions cut 8 bases from V and 3 bases from J, with 17 bases between. CDR3 in DNA: TGTGCCAGCGCCGTGGCGGGACTCCACTACAATGAGCAGTTCTTC. This translates into CASAVAGLHYNEQFF.

The sample holds many counts of this clone. V and J are TRBV30 and TRBJ2-7; 8 bases map to TRBD1. The CDR3 extends over 15 amino acids. The ends lost 4 bases at V and 4 bases at J; junction bases unmatched: 12. Germline V gene lookup returns CDR1 GTSNPN and CDR2 SVGIG (reference sequence). In nucleotides, the CDR3 is TGTGCCTGGATATCCCTGCAGGGGGCTTTTTACGAGCAGTACTTC. As protein: CAWISLQGAFYEQYF.

This chain links TRBV6-6 with TRBJ1-1, with a possible D match to TRBD1 (5 bases). This CDR3 contains 13 residues. Germline CDR1 MNHNY, CDR2 SVGAGI (reference sequence). V lost 5 bases and J lost 8, with 15 bases in between. As DNA, the CDR3 is TGTGCCAGCAGTACGACAGCCTTCATGGAAGCTTTCTTT. It codes for CASSTTAFMEAFF.

The chain links TRBV30 to TRBJ2-1; 10 bases agree with TRBD2. Germline assignment: CDR1 GTSNPN and CDR2 SVGIG (reference sequence). V was pared by 0 bases and J by 7 bases, with 3 bases of the junction left unmatched. The CDR3 contains 14 residues. CDR3 nucleotides: TGTGCCTGGAGTGTTCTAGCGGGAGTTAATGAGCAGTTCTTC. Translating it yields CAWSVLAGVNEQFF.